This T cell receptor beta chain was observed in a study of blood T cell repertoires in COVID-19 (dated by TCRdb to the early 2020s). Background for the entire study: Samples covering the acute and convalescent phases of COVID-19 were provided by collaborators in the United States, Italy and Spain. The material from the prospective study consisted of cDNA or gDNA derived from T cells, B-cell-depleted T cells, or PBMCs. Deeply sampled blood TCRbeta repertoires from subjects exposed to, actively infected with, or recovered from COVID-19 were included in the dataset. A freely available public database, intended as a resource for researchers studying the immune response to SARS-CoV-2, is where the repertoires were released. Samples came from the ongoing ImmuneRACE study (first 160 participants) plus 1,254 subjects from 6 global collaborators. Nearly every sample came with metadata listing a de-identified subject ID, COVID-19 status, age in years and sex. Where available, HLA class I and class II types were obtained from metadata supplied by the sample provider rather than from assay-based typing. Study-wide findings and limitations: The amount of clinical and demographic metadata varied by source and participant and was provided uncurated.

As encoded in the germline V gene, CDR1 is SGHVS while CDR2 is FQNEAQ. The CDR3 runs 16 amino acids, cysteine and phenylalanine included. Only the CDR3 DNA stays, 48 bases, in frame from base 1. V trim: 5 bases; J trim: 0 bases; unmatched bases: 7. TCRbeta CDR3 regions were amplified from genomic DNA using the immunoSEQ Assay, a bias-controlled multiplex PCR. In the original analysis: Within the assay, amplification of reference gene primers was used to estimate how many nucleated cells each sample contained. To quantify the absolute abundance of each unique TCRbeta CDR3 rearrangement, sequence reads were collapsed and filtered. For each sample, productive Simpson clonality was calculated as the square root of Simpson's diversity index across productive rearrangements. TCRdb retrieved this table from immuneACCESS and kept in-frame rearrangements only. Not all clones are present; in checked studies, unresolved V genes account for under half, and no reason is known for the remainder. The D gene and trimming were derived from the DNA, and the V and J assignments and clone size from that table. For this sample there are around 200,000 clones; around 89% appear just once. 2.6% of the sample rests with the top ten.

Enrolling through a virtual design, the prospective study's participants ranged in age from roughly 18 to 90 years and lived across roughly 24 United States geographic areas. Cohort assignment in the prospective study relied on participant-reported clinical history from a screening survey and a study questionnaire. Recovered participants in ImmuneRACE Cohort 3 were defined as having two consecutive negative NP/OP PCR tests, clearance from a healthcare professional, or resolution of symptoms. In the prospective study, whole blood, serum and a nasopharyngeal or oropharyngeal swab were collected from each participant by mobile phlebotomists. Participants in the prospective study had the option to provide additional blood draws and questionnaires over a roughly 2-month period. Prospective study blood samples were shipped either frozen or at room temperature before DNA extraction. Remarks on this clone: It lacks a known antigen. Base qualities are not provided; no much larger clone lies one nucleotide away.

This TCR was recovered from a woman between 25 and 40 years old who had recovered from COVID-19. The sample comprised PBMCs or T cells enriched from blood (not recorded which). The V and J genes are TRBV7-8 and TRBJ2-1; 7 nucleotides in the junction match TRBD2. The CDR3 loop reads CASSLWTGGSYNEQFF. The DNA reads as follows: TGTGCCAGCAGCCTCTGGACGGGGGGCTCCTACAATGAGCAGTTCTTC.